Following are 12 T cell receptor beta chains from one sample sequenced in a study of control samples from healthy donors and cancer patients. Measured with immunoSEQ multiplex PCR; TCRdb has only the in-frame clones, and not every one. This sample carries under 150,000 clones, 85% to 90% of them seen once, and the ten largest clones take approximately 1.1%. Sequencing was done on a sample of PBMCs. These TCRs come from a woman aged 45-60 years with colorectal cancer.

This sequence joins TRBV24-1 and TRBJ1-3; maybe TRBD1 (5 bases). Trimming left V 2 bases short and J 6 bases short, with 31 bases between. Germline values: CDR1 KGHDR, CDR2 SFDVKD. This CDR3 region has 21 residues. The CDR3 DNA sequence: TGTGCCACCAGTGATTCGAGTGTTGGCCGGGACTGCTTGCCTCGTGAAAACACCATATATTTT. Its translation is CATSDSSVGRDCLPRENTIYF.

The chain couples TRBV6-6 to TRBJ2-3, with TRBD2 identical over 10 bases. Trimming at V came to 5 bases and at J to 6 bases, leaving 20 bases not matched to a gene. The CDR3 contains 19 residues. From germline, CDR1 is MNHNY and CDR2 SVGAGI (reference sequence). CDR3: CASSPWADLGLAWGDTQYF. The DNA for the CDR3 is TGTGCCAGCAGTCCCTGGGCTGACTTGGGACTAGCGTGGGGTGATACGCAGTATTTT.

The V and J genes are TRBV5-8 and TRBJ2-5; 10 bases are shared with TRBD1. Germline V gene sequence: CDR1 SGHTS, CDR2 YDEGEE. The CDR3 loop spans 15 amino acids. Germline trimming cut 8 bases from V and 1 base from J; bases unmatched to any gene: 8. CDR3 coding DNA: TGTGCCAGTCTCATCGGGACAGGGGCCCAAGAGACCCAGTACTTC. It translates to CASLIGTGAQETQYF.

The V call is TRBV9, the J call TRBJ2-3; D is possibly TRBD2 (7 bases). The CDR3 is made up of 17 amino acids. Per germline, CDR1 SGDLS and CDR2 YYNGEE. V was cut by 0 bases and J by 0 bases, with 14 bases left in between. The CDR3 region has the DNA TGTGCCAGCAGCGTAGCTGTGGGGAGGGGGAGCACAGATACGCAGTATTTT. Amino acid sequence: CASSVAVGRGSTDTQYF. Full variable domain (outside the CDR3, taken from reference TRBV9 and TRBJ2-3): DSGVTQTPKHLITATGQRVTLRCSPRSGDLSVYWYQQSLDQGLQFLIQYYNGEERAKGNILERFSAQQFPDLHSELNLSSLELGDSALYFCASSVAVGRGSTDTQYFGPGTRLTVL.

The gene calls are TRBV3-1 (or the pseudogene TRBV3-2) and TRBJ1-4; D unclear. The V and J ends lost 4 bases and 7 bases respectively, with 10 bases between them. In germline, CDR1 is LGHDT, CDR2 YNNKEL (reference sequence). CDR3 length equals 13 residues. The CDR3 region is CASSLNLGEKLFF. The DNA of the CDR3 is TGTGCCAGCAGCCTCAACCTAGGTGAAAAACTGTTTTTT.

This chain links TRBV5-1 with TRBJ1-1; D is possibly TRBD1 (6 bases). The CDR3 covers 13 residues. V lost 3 bases and J 4 bases, leaving 10 bases between the germline ends. CDR1 and CDR2 (germline): SGHRS, YFSETQ. CDR3: CASSSDSFTEAFF. The CDR3 DNA reads TGCGCCAGCAGCTCGGACAGCTTCACTGAAGCTTTCTTT.

This chain joins TRBV19 and TRBJ2-7, with 9 bases matching TRBD1. The germline CDR1 and CDR2 sequences are LNHDA and SQIVND (reference sequence). The CDR3 covers 14 residues. V dropped 4 bases and J dropped 2; count of bases not matched to a gene: 3. The CDR3, as DNA: TGTGCCAGTAGTACACAGGGGGCCACCTACGAGCAGTACTTC. Amino acid sequence: CASSTQGATYEQYF.

The rearrangement uses TRBV11-2 and TRBJ1-4; D is possibly TRBD1 (5 bases). Germline CDR1 reads SGHAT; CDR2 reads FQNNGV. Trimming took off 5 bases at V and 6 bases at J, with 13 bases between the two ends. This CDR3 is built from 14 residues. DNA of the CDR3: TGTGCCAGCAGCCTCTCCGGGGGAGATGAAAAACTGTTTTTT. This gives the protein CASSLSGGDEKLFF. The full variable domain, with the rest looked up from reference TRBV11-2 and TRBJ1-4, is EAGVAQSPRYKIIEKRQSVAFWCNPISGHATLYWYQQILGQGPKLLIQFQNNGVVDDSQLPKDRFSAERLKGVDSTLKIQPAKLEDSAVYLCASSLSGGDEKLFFGSGTQLSVL.

The table lists this clone with a count of one. This sequence joins TRBV14 and TRBJ2-7, with TRBD1 as a possible D gene (5 bases). Trimming stripped 1 base from V and 13 bases from J, with 14 bases between. CDR1 SGHDN and CDR2 FVKESK come from the germline V gene. The CDR3 consists of 12 residues. CDR3: CASSQGRDRPYF. The CDR3 nucleotides are TGTGCCAGCAGCCAAGGACGCGACAGACCCTACTTC. Combining the CDR3 with reference TRBV14 and TRBJ2-7 gives the whole variable domain EAGVTQFPSHSVIEKGQTVTLRCDPISGHDNLYWYRRVMGKEIKFLLHFVKESKQDESGMPNNRFLAERTGGTYSTLKVQPAELEDSGVYFCASSQGRDRPYFGPGTRLTVT.

V is TRBV6-1 and J is TRBJ2-7, with a weak D call TRBD1 (5 bases). V was cut by 1 base and J by 0 bases, with 7 bases left in between. This CDR3 contains 14 residues. Germline lookup yields CDR1 MNHNS and CDR2 SASEGT. DNA for the CDR3: TGTGCCAGCAGTGAAGGGGGCGTCTCCTACGAGCAGTACTTC. Protein sequence: CASSEGGVSYEQYF.

V usage is TRBV7-9 and J usage is TRBJ2-7; 9 nucleotides agree with TRBD1. J was trimmed by 4 bases and V by 7 bases; bases with no gene match: 8. This CDR3 is built from 14 residues. Per germline, CDR1 SEHNR and CDR2 FQNEAQ (reference sequence). CDR3 bases: TGTGCCAGCAACCCCGGGACAGGGACGTACGAGCAGTACTTC. This sequence encodes CASNPGTGTYEQYF.

V is TRBV19 and J is TRBJ1-5; 7 bases are shared with TRBD1. Germline loops: CDR1 LNHDA, CDR2 SQIVND (reference sequence). The V segment lost 5 bases and the J segment 5 bases; nucleotides outside the gene matches: 3. This CDR3 has 13 amino acids. This chain's CDR3 is CASSGQDHQPQHF. CDR3 in DNA: TGTGCCAGTAGTGGACAGGACCATCAGCCCCAGCATTTT. The complete variable domain, with remaining parts taken from reference TRBV19 and TRBJ1-5, reads DGGITQSPKYLFRKEGQNVTLSCEQNLNHDAMYWYRQDPGQGLRLIYYSQIVNDFQKGDIAEGYSVSREKKESFPLTVTSAQKNPTAFYLCASSGQDHQPQHFGDGTRLSIL.